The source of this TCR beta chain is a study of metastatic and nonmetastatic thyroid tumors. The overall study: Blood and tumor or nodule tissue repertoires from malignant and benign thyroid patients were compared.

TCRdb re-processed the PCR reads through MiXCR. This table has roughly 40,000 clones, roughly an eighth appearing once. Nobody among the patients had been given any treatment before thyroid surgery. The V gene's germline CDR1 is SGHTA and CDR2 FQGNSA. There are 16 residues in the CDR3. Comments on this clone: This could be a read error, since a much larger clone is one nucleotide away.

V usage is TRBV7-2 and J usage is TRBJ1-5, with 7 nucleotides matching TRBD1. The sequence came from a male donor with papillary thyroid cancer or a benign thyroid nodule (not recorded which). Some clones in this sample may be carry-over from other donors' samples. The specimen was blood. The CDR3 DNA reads TGTGTCAGCAGCGATAGCGGCGCAGGGGGGAGGCAGCCCCAGCATTTT. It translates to CVSSDSGAGGRQPQHF.